The next 30 T cell receptor beta chains were all read from a single sample in a study of shared T cell receptors in the human thymus. Profiled with immunoSEQ multiplex PCR; TCRdb holds only in-frame clones, not every one. In the table there are approximately 660,000 clones, 88% of which are singletons. The data were also submitted as part of a second study, on human thymus T cells.

Sequencing was performed on thymocytes. These receptors originate from a boy younger than two with a congenital heart defect.

Worth noting for this clone: Its ends do not fully match the called genes, so a read error is possible. The rearrangement uses TRBV15 and TRBJ2-3; 10 bases match TRBD2. Germline CDR1 LNHNV, CDR2 YYDKDF (reference sequence). This CDR3 contains 17 residues. The CDR3 coding sequence is TGTGCCACCAGCCGAGACTTAGCGGGAGGTCGGACAGATACGCAGTATTTT. Amino acid sequence: CATSRDLAGGRTDTQYF.

The chain has TRBV6-1 and TRBJ1-2, with a tentative D call TRBD1 (5 bases). Trimming shortened V by 1 base and J by 6 bases, and 15 bases separated the two germline ends. This CDR3 is built from 15 residues. The germline gives CDR1 MNHNS, CDR2 SASEGT. The CDR3 DNA sequence: TGTGCCAGCAGTGAAGGTCCGGAAGGGGTCAATGGCTACACCTTC. Translating gives CASSEGPEGVNGYTF.

The CDR3 here is CASSLGAGRSYEQYF. The CDR3 DNA reads TGTGCCAGCAGTTTAGGGGCAGGGAGGTCCTACGAGCAGTACTTC. The rearrangement links TRBV27 to TRBJ2-7; tentatively, D is TRBD2 (6 bases). The V end was cut by 2 bases, the J end by 1 base, with 12 bases between. The CDR3 length is 15 residues. Per the germline V gene, CDR1 is MNHEY and CDR2 is SMNVEV (reference sequence).

The rearrangement uses TRBV27 and TRBJ1-3; 9 bases fit TRBD1. After removal of 4 bases from V and 0 bases from J, the junction contained 7 bases not matched to a gene. CDR3 size: 17 residues. The germline V gene has CDR1 MNHEY and CDR2 SMNVEV (reference sequence). CDR3 bases: TGTGCCAGCAGTTCTAGACAGGGGGTCTACTCTGGAAACACCATATATTTT. This translates into CASSSRQGVYSGNTIYF.

The chain is built from TRBV5-1 and TRBJ2-5; TRBD1 is a possible D gene (6 bases). The CDR3 spans 16 residues. Germline CDR1 SGHRS, CDR2 YFSETQ. The V gene lost 4 bases and the J gene lost 2 bases, with 18 bases spanning the gap. Written as DNA, the CDR3 is TGCGCCAGCAGCCTGGGGGCTAGCCACATACAAGAGACCCAGTACTTC. This encodes CASSLGASHIQETQYF. The variable domain in full, with the rest retrieved from reference TRBV5-1 and TRBJ2-5, is KAGVTQTPRYLIKTRGQQVTLSCSPISGHRSVSWYQQTPGQGLQFLFEYFSETQRNKGNFPGRFSGRQFSNSRSEMNVSTLELGDSALYLCASSLGASHIQETQYFGPGTRLLVL.

The chain couples TRBV5-1 to TRBJ2-1, with D possibly matching TRBD2 (6 bases). The ends were cut back, 0 bases at V and 0 bases at J, with 19 bases in the middle. This CDR3 has 19 amino acids. Germline values: CDR1 SGHRS, CDR2 YFSETQ. CDR3: CASSLVKLGGGISYNEQFF. The CDR3 DNA sequence: TGCGCCAGCAGCTTGGTGAAGTTGGGGGGAGGTATCTCCTACAATGAGCAGTTCTTC.

This clone appeared a single time. This sequence joins TRBV7-2 and TRBJ2-3; 8 bases line up with TRBD1. Per the germline V gene, CDR1 is SGHTA and CDR2 is FQGNSA. With 6 bases clipped from V and 6 bases from J, the junction kept 20 bases outside the gene matches. The CDR3 contains 18 residues. The CDR3 nucleotides read TGTGCCAGCAGTTACCCAAGGCCGCTGGGACAGGACAGCGATACGCAGTATTTT. It translates to CASSYPRPLGQDSDTQYF.

The chain uses TRBV7-3 and TRBJ2-1; 10 bases are shared with TRBD2. Germline assignment: CDR1 SGHTA and CDR2 FQGTGA. This CDR3 is 15 amino acids long. V gave up 6 bases and J gave up 8 bases; unmatched junction bases: 10. The CDR3, as DNA: TGTGCCAGCAGTTTTAGCGGGAGGAGGGAGGATGAGCAGTTCTTC. This sequence encodes CASSFSGRREDEQFF.

The CDR3 loop is CASGVKGALYEQYF. The CDR3 DNA reads as TGTGCTAGTGGCGTTAAGGGGGCCCTTTACGAGCAGTACTTC. The V call is TRBV12-5, the J call TRBJ2-7; TRBD1 agrees at 7 bases. V shed 6 bases and J 4 bases; nucleotides not matched to a gene: 9. From germline, CDR1 is LGHNT and CDR2 FRNRAP. CDR3 length equals 14 residues.

The chain carries TRBV28 and TRBJ2-7; 11 nucleotides line up with TRBD2. The germline V gene has CDR1 MDHEN and CDR2 SYDVKM. This CDR3 contains 15 residues. V gave up 7 bases and J gave up 1 base; unmatched junction bases: 6. The CDR3: CASTPGTSGSYEQYF. CDR3 nucleotide sequence: TGTGCCAGCACACCCGGGACTAGCGGATCCTACGAGCAGTACTTC.

Written as DNA, the CDR3 is TGTGCCAGCAGCTCACGGACAGGGACGAATCGGGGCGGGGAGCTGTTTTTT. As protein: CASSSRTGTNRGGELFF. This rearrangement joins TRBV7-3 to TRBJ2-2; 8 nucleotides align to TRBD1. Germline V gene sequence: CDR1 SGHTA, CDR2 FQGTGA. The J segment lost 7 bases and the V segment lost 4 bases, leaving 14 bases of the junction unmatched. The CDR3 length is 17 residues.

The J gene is TRBJ1-3, the V gene TRBV10-3, with D possibly matching TRBD1 (6 bases). The V end lost 3 bases, the J end lost 1 base, and 13 bases lay between the germline ends. Germline V gives CDR1 ENHRY, CDR2 SYGVKD. The CDR3 runs to 16 residues. The CDR3 DNA sequence: TGTGCCATCAGTGACAGGACAGCCTCATCTGGAAACACCATATATTTT. Its protein is CAISDRTASSGNTIYF.

The chain has TRBV5-1 and TRBJ2-4; D perhaps matches TRBD1 (6 bases). V lost 2 bases, J lost 0 bases, and 18 bases lay in between. Germline CDR1 is SGHRS and CDR2 is YFSETQ. This CDR3 spans 18 amino acids. Here the CDR3 reads CASSFTTGGHLAKNIQYF. The DNA for the CDR3 is TGCGCCAGCAGCTTTACTACTGGGGGACATCTAGCCAAAAACATTCAGTACTTC.

The chain joins TRBV6-5 to TRBJ2-2; tentatively, D is TRBD1 (6 bases). The CDR3 runs to 15 residues. V shed 7 bases and J shed 7 bases, with 19 bases lying between them. Germline-derived CDR1 and CDR2 are MNHEY and SVGAGI. CDR3 in amino acids: CASTTAAGTYGELFF. The DNA for the CDR3 is TGTGCCAGCACCACGGCGGCAGGGACATACGGGGAGCTGTTTTTT.

The V and J genes are TRBV4-1 and TRBJ1-5, with 8 nucleotides matching TRBD1. Germline loops: CDR1 MGHRA, CDR2 YSYEKL. The CDR3 has 18 residues. V lost 4 bases and J lost 2; bases outside the gene matches: 13. CDR3 sequence (DNA): TGCGCCAGCAGCCCCTGGGGGGCAGGGGGCGATGGCAATCAGCCCCAGCATTTT. Its translation is CASSPWGAGGDGNQPQHF.

This rearrangement joins TRBV5-1 to TRBJ2-3; 9 nucleotides align to TRBD2. The CDR3 has 17 residues. Germline assignment: CDR1 SGHRS and CDR2 YFSETQ. Trimming cost V 4 bases and J 0 bases; bases outside gene matches: 9. The CDR3 DNA sequence: TGCGCCAGCAGCCCCAAAGGAGCGGGAGGAAGCACAGATACGCAGTATTTT. The encoded protein is CASSPKGAGGSTDTQYF.

The chain joins TRBV19 to TRBJ2-1; 12 positions match TRBD2. In germline, CDR1 is LNHDA, CDR2 SQIVND (reference sequence). J was trimmed by 1 base and V by 4 bases; bases with no gene match: 5. This CDR3 contains 17 residues. This chain's CDR3 is CASSTASGRVSYNEQFF. CDR3 coding DNA: TGTGCCAGTAGTACGGCTAGCGGGAGGGTATCCTACAATGAGCAGTTCTTC.

V gene TRBV4-3 combines with J gene TRBJ2-7, with D uncertain. The germline gives CDR1 LGHNA, CDR2 YSLEER. V was clipped by 4 bases and J by 2 bases, with 15 bases between them. The CDR3 runs to 15 residues. CDR3 loop: CASSPMAISTYEQYF. CDR3 DNA sequence: TGCGCCAGCAGCCCGATGGCAATTTCCACCTACGAGCAGTACTTC.

The chain recombines TRBV27 with TRBJ2-1, with D perhaps matching TRBD2 (6 bases). CDR3 length: 15 amino acids. Germline CDR1 and CDR2: MNHEY and SMNVEV (reference sequence). V dropped 6 bases and J dropped 0 bases, with 12 bases sitting between them. This CDR3 is CASSQRRGSYNEQFF. The CDR3, as DNA: TGTGCCAGCAGCCAGCGGAGGGGCTCCTACAATGAGCAGTTCTTC.

This clone has only one observation. This chain links TRBV4-3 with TRBJ2-3, with D possibly TRBD2 on 6 matching bases. The ends were cut back, 3 bases at V and 2 bases at J, with 21 bases in the middle. The CDR3 is 18 residues long. CDR1 and CDR2 (germline): LGHNA, YSLEER. The CDR3 nucleotides read TGCGCCAGCAGCCAGGGACCCCTTAGCGGTCCCGACACAGATACGCAGTATTTT. As protein: CASSQGPLSGPDTDTQYF.

This chain links TRBV9 with TRBJ1-4; possibly TRBD1 for D (6 bases). The V and J ends lost 3 bases and 4 bases respectively, with 13 bases between them. The CDR3 loop spans 15 amino acids. Per the germline V gene, CDR1 is SGDLS and CDR2 is YYNGEE. The CDR3 loop is CASSGNGQLNEKLFF. The CDR3 DNA reads TGTGCCAGCAGCGGGAACGGACAGCTTAATGAAAAACTGTTTTTT.

The chain combines TRBV30 with TRBJ2-7; 11 bases fit TRBD2. The CDR3 extends over 17 amino acids. Germline loops: CDR1 GTSNPN, CDR2 SVGIG (reference sequence). The V and J ends lost 0 bases and 2 bases, in that order; junction bases with no gene match: 9. The chain's CDR3 is CAWSVTSGRPPAYEQYF. The CDR3 region has the DNA TGTGCCTGGAGTGTAACTAGCGGGAGACCCCCGGCCTACGAGCAGTACTTC.

CDR3 nucleotide sequence: TGTGCCAGCGGCGCAGGCCTCGAGCAGTACTTC. This sequence encodes CASGAGLEQYF. The chain is built from TRBV6-5 and TRBJ2-7, with D uncertain. Germline CDR1 reads MNHEY; CDR2 reads SVGAGI. The V end lost 8 bases, the J end lost 6 bases, and 11 bases lay between the germline ends. This CDR3 is 11 amino acids long.

This chain links TRBV10-3 with TRBJ2-2; no clear D. Germline V gene data show CDR1 as ENHRY and CDR2 as SYGVKD. The CDR3 has 12 residues. The V and J ends lost 10 bases and 6 bases respectively, with 12 bases between them. The CDR3 protein is CATGPMSGELFF. CDR3 coding DNA: TGTGCCACTGGGCCTATGTCCGGGGAGCTGTTTTTT.

The V call is TRBV7-2, the J call TRBJ2-7, with 10 bases lining up with TRBD2. CDR1 and CDR2 from the germline V gene are SGHTA and FQGNSA. The CDR3 sequence is 18 residues long. Trimming cost V 0 bases and J 4 bases; bases outside gene matches: 12. The CDR3 DNA reads as TGTGCCAGCAGCTTAGCGGTGACTAGCGGGTCGGACCCTTACGAGCAGTACTTC. Translated: CASSLAVTSGSDPYEQYF.

The chain carries TRBV6-5 and TRBJ2-7, with TRBD2 matching over 11 bases. The CDR3 is made up of 14 amino acids. J gave up 7 bases and V 10 bases, and 12 bases lay outside the gene matches. Germline V gene lookup returns CDR1 MNHEY and CDR2 SVGAGI. The CDR3 here is CATPRLAGPREQYF. In DNA, the CDR3 is TGTGCCACCCCCAGACTAGCGGGGCCCCGGGAGCAGTACTTC.

The genes are TRBV29-1 and TRBJ2-1; TRBD2 matches 8 bases. Germline V CDR1 and CDR2: SQVTM, ANQGSEA. Germline trimming cut 5 bases from V and 6 bases from J; bases unmatched to any gene: 3. This CDR3 has 12 residues. In nucleotides, the CDR3 is TGCAGCGTTCGGACTAGCCGCAATGAGCAGTTCTTC. Translated, it gives CSVRTSRNEQFF.

The chain links TRBV2 to TRBJ2-2; D is perhaps TRBD1 (5 bases). CDR1 is SNHLY, CDR2 FYNNEI, per germline. V was clipped by 6 bases and J by 0 bases, with 23 bases between them. CDR3 length: 19 residues. As DNA, the CDR3 is TGTGCCAGCAGAAGCCGCCGTCTGTCTGGACACTCGAACACCGGGGAGCTGTTTTTT. It translates to CASRSRRLSGHSNTGELFF.

This clone was counted only a few times. The V and J genes are TRBV4-2 and TRBJ2-7, with 12 positions matching TRBD2. The ends lost 0 bases at V and 4 bases at J; junction bases unmatched: 7. Germline V gene lookup returns CDR1 LGHNA and CDR2 YNFKEQ. There are 17 residues in the CDR3. CDR3 residues: CASSQDGTSGPPYEQYF. The CDR3 DNA is TGTGCCAGCAGCCAAGACGGGACTAGCGGGCCCCCTTACGAGCAGTACTTC.

J is TRBJ1-1 and V is TRBV5-1; 7 nucleotides agree with TRBD1. With 2 bases clipped from V and 4 bases from J, the junction kept 8 bases outside the gene matches. The CDR3 spans 15 residues. Germline values: CDR1 SGHRS, CDR2 YFSETQ. CDR3 DNA sequence: TGCGCCAGCAGCTTCGTCCACAGGGGAGGCACTGAAGCTTTCTTT. Encoded protein: CASSFVHRGGTEAFF.